One and the same sample provided the 13 T cell receptor beta chains below, sequenced in a study of blood T cell repertoires in COVID-19. Clones were read by immunoSEQ multiplex PCR, and TCRdb kept only the in-frame ones, dropping some. In the table there are around 160,000 clones, around 81% of which are singletons. Material for sequencing was peripheral blood. Receptor source: a man in his 60s with active or convalescent COVID-19.

This chain links TRBV9 with TRBJ2-3; D possibly corresponds to TRBD2 (6 bases). Germline V gene data show CDR1 as SGDLS and CDR2 as YYNGEE. Trimming shortened V by 4 bases and J by 4 bases, and 10 bases separated the two germline ends. CDR3 length: 13 amino acids. This chain's CDR3 is CASSLPGADTQYF. The DNA of the CDR3 is TGTGCCAGCAGCCTCCCGGGGGCAGATACGCAGTATTTT.

The chain links TRBV5-4 to TRBJ2-1; 7 nucleotides line up with TRBD1. This CDR3 has 15 amino acids. Trimming cost V 3 bases and J 0 bases; bases outside gene matches: 3. The germline V gene encodes CDR1 SGHNT and CDR2 YYREEE (reference sequence). The CDR3 DNA is TGTGCCAGCAGCTACAGGGGATACTCCTACAATGAGCAGTTCTTC. It translates to CASSYRGYSYNEQFF.

The CDR3: CASSSAGTSGVYEQFF. In DNA, the CDR3 is TGTGCCAGCAGCAGCGCTGGGACTAGCGGGGTCTATGAGCAGTTCTTC. This chain connects TRBV7-8 to TRBJ2-1; 13 positions match TRBD2. The germline CDR1 and CDR2 sequences are SGHVS and FQNEAQ. The CDR3 is 16 amino acids. V lost 5 bases and J lost 8; bases outside the gene matches: 9.

The rearrangement uses TRBV2 and TRBJ2-3; 13 bases are a match to TRBD2. The CDR3 spans 17 residues. Trimming at V came to 5 bases and at J to 6 bases, leaving 11 bases not matched to a gene. CDR1 is SNHLY and CDR2 is FYNNEI in the germline V gene. The CDR3, as DNA: TGTGCCAGCAGTCAGAGCCGACTAGCGGGAGGATACGATACGCAGTATTTT. It translates to CASSQSRLAGGYDTQYF.

The chain carries TRBV19 and TRBJ2-7; TRBD2 is a possible D gene (5 bases). The CDR3 is 13 residues long. V lost 5 bases to trimming and J lost 3 bases, with 11 bases between them. Germline V gene sequence: CDR1 LNHDA, CDR2 SQIVND (reference sequence). The CDR3 DNA reads TGTGCCAGTAGTCTTTTAGGAGGCTACGAGCAGTACTTC. It is translated as CASSLLGGYEQYF.

The chain joins TRBV11-2 to TRBJ2-7, with D possibly being TRBD1 (6 bases). Germline CDR1 reads SGHAT; CDR2 reads FQNNGV. This CDR3 has 16 amino acids. The V end was cut by 0 bases, the J end by 5 bases, with 17 bases between. The CDR3: CASSLDSASGGHEQYF. The CDR3 region has the DNA TGTGCCAGCAGCTTAGACTCTGCAAGTGGGGGCCACGAGCAGTACTTC.

V usage is TRBV6-2 or TRBV6-3 and J usage is TRBJ1-2; tentatively, D is TRBD1 (6 bases). This CDR3 comprises 17 residues. Per the germline V gene, CDR1 is MNHEY and CDR2 is SVGEGT. V was shortened by 7 bases and J by 3 bases, with 24 bases between the two germline ends. In DNA form, the CDR3 reads TGTGCCAGCACCCCTACAGCTGGGCCGGGGACATACTATGGCTACACCTTC. Amino acid sequence: CASTPTAGPGTYYGYTF.

J is TRBJ1-5 and V is TRBV19, with D uncertain. The CDR3 is 14 residues long. The V gene lost 7 bases and the J gene lost 1 base, with 11 bases spanning the gap. Germline V gene sequence: CDR1 LNHDA, CDR2 SQIVND (reference sequence). In DNA, the CDR3 is TGTGCCAGTAATCTAGTTACCAGCAATCAGCCCCAGCATTTT. This encodes CASNLVTSNQPQHF.

This clone was seen a few times. V and J are TRBV4-3 and TRBJ2-3; D may be TRBD2 (5 bases). Per germline, CDR1 LGHNA and CDR2 YSLEER. The CDR3 is made up of 11 amino acids. V lost 1 base and J lost 9, with 5 bases in between. The CDR3: CASSQAGTQYF. For the CDR3, the DNA is TGCGCCAGCAGCCAAGCGGGGACGCAGTATTTT.

The chain is built from TRBV5-1 and TRBJ1-5; tentatively, D is TRBD1 (6 bases). CDR1 SGHRS and CDR2 YFSETQ come from the germline V gene. The CDR3 runs to 15 residues. Trimming left V 4 bases short and J 0 bases short, with 11 bases between. The DNA for the CDR3 is TGCGCCAGCAGCCCTACAGGGAATAGCAATCAGCCCCAGCATTTT. Translating it yields CASSPTGNSNQPQHF.

The chain couples TRBV11-3 to TRBJ2-2; D perhaps matches TRBD1 (6 bases). Germline-derived CDR1 and CDR2 are SGHNT and YENEEA. V was shortened by 1 base and J by 1 base, with 7 bases between the two germline ends. This CDR3 contains 15 residues. The CDR3 sequence: CASSLGTENTGELFF. The CDR3 DNA reads TGTGCCAGCAGCTTAGGGACAGAGAACACCGGGGAGCTGTTTTTT.

The chain employs TRBV6-5 and TRBJ2-1; 10 positions agree with TRBD2. CDR1 MNHEY and CDR2 SVGAGI come from the germline V gene. V shed 6 bases, J shed 3 bases, and the junction held 5 bases outside the gene matches. The CDR3 totals 15 residues. This CDR3 is CASSRAGGIYNEQFF. As DNA, the CDR3 is TGTGCCAGCAGCCGAGCGGGAGGGATCTACAATGAGCAGTTCTTC.

The gene calls are TRBV6-5 and TRBJ1-2; 9 nucleotides align to TRBD1. Trimming removed 8 bases from V and 4 bases from J; junction bases left unmatched: 8. Germline assignment: CDR1 MNHEY and CDR2 SVGAGI. CDR3 length: 14 amino acids. The CDR3 region has the DNA TGTGCCAGCCGACGGGGACAGGGCCCCTATGGCTACACCTTC. It yields the protein CASRRGQGPYGYTF.